The TCR beta chain under discussion was sequenced for a study of beta chain features in type 1 diabetes. Study-level results: No resolution was reached here on whether HLA type influences TCRB rearrangement.

Expressed TCRB transcripts were sequenced after all isolated RNA was converted to cDNA. The method was immunoSEQ multiplex PCR; TCRdb's version includes in-frame clones alone and lacks a portion of them. The profile shows roughly 300,000 clones, 8% of them singletons. This clone was counted many times. Its antigen is unknown. Germline lookup yields CDR1 SEHNR and CDR2 FQNEAQ (reference sequence). The V gene lost 1 base and the J gene lost 12 bases, with 10 bases spanning the gap. This CDR3 is built from 12 residues. Material: central memory CD4+ T cells from blood. The rearrangement joins TRBV7-9 to TRBJ2-1, with D uncertain. The origin of this receptor is a woman aged 18-29 years in good health. CDR3 in DNA: TGTGCCAGCAGCTTAGATAGGCATGGGCAGTTCTTC. Translating gives CASSLDRHGQFF.